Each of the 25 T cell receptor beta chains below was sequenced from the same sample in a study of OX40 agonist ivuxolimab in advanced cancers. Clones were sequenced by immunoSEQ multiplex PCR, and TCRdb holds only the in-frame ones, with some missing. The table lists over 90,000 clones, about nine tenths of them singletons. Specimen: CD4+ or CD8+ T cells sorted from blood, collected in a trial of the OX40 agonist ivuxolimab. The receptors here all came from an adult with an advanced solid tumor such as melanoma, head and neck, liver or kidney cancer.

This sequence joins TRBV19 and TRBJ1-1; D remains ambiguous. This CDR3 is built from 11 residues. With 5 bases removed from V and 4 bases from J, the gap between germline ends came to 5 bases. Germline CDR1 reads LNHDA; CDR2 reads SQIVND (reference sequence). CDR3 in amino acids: CASSAFTEAFF. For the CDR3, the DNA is TGTGCCAGTAGTGCTTTCACTGAAGCTTTCTTT.

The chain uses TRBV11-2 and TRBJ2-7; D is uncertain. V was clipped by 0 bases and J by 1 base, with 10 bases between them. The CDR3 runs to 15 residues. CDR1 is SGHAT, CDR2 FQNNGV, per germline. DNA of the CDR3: TGTGCCAGCAGCTTAGATATCGGCGTTTCCTACGAGCAGTACTTC. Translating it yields CASSLDIGVSYEQYF. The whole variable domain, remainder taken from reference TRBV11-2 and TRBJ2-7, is EAGVAQSPRYKIIEKRQSVAFWCNPISGHATLYWYQQILGQGPKLLIQFQNNGVVDDSQLPKDRFSAERLKGVDSTLKIQPAKLEDSAVYLCASSLDIGVSYEQYFGPGTRLTVT.

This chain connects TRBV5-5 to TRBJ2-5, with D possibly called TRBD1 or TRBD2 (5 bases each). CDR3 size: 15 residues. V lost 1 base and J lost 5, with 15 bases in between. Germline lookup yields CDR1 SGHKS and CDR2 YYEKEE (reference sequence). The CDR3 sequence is CASSLSGTGRETQYF. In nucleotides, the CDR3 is TGTGCCAGCAGCTTGTCAGGGACCGGGCGTGAGACCCAGTACTTC.

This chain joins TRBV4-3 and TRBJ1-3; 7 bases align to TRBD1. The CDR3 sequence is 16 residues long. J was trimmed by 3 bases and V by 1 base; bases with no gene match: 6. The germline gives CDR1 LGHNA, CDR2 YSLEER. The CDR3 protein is CASSQVAGGNGNTIYF. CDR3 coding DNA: TGCGCCAGCAGCCAAGTGGCAGGGGGAAATGGAAACACCATATATTTT.

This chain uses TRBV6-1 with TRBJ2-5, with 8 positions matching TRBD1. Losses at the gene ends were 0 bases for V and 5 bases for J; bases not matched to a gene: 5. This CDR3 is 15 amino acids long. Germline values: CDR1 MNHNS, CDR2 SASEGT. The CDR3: CASSEAGRQGETQYF. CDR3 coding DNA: TGTGCCAGCAGTGAAGCAGGGAGACAGGGGGAGACCCAGTACTTC.

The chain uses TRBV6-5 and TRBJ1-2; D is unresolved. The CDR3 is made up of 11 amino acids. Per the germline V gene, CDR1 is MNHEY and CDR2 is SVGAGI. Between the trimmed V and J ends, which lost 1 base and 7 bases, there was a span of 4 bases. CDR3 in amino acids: CASSYYGGYTF. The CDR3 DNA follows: TGTGCCAGCAGTTACTATGGTGGCTACACCTTC.

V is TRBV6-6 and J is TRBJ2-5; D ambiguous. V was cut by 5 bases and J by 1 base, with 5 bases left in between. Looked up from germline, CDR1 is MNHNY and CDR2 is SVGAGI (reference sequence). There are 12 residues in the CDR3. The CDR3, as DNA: TGTGCCAGCAGTAACCCCCAAGAGACCCAGTACTTC. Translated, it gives CASSNPQETQYF.

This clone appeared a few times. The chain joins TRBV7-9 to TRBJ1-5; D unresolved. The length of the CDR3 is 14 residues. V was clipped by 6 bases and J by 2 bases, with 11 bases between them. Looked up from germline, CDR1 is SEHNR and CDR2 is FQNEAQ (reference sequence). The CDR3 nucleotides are TGTGCCAGCAGTTTGAAGGGCGGCAATCAGCCCCAGCATTTT. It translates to CASSLKGGNQPQHF.

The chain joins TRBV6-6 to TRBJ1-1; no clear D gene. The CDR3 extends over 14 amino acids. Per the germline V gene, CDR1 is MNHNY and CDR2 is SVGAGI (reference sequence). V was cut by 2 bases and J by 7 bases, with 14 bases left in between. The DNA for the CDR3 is TGTGCCAGCAGTTACGGAGGGTACCGCGGTGAAGCTTTCTTT. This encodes CASSYGGYRGEAFF.

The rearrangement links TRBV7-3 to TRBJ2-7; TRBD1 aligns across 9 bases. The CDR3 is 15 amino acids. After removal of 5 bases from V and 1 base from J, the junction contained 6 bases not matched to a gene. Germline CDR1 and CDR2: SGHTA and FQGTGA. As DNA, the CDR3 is TGTGCCAGCAGCCTCTTACAGGGGGCTTCCTACGAGCAGTACTTC. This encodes CASSLLQGASYEQYF.

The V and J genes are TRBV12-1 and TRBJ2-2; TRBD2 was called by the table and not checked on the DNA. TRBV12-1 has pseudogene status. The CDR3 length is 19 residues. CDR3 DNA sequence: TGTGCCAGCAGCTTTCCGAAACCGGGACTAGCGGGAGTTTACGGGGAGCTGTTTTTT. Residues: CASSFPKPGLAGVYGELFF.

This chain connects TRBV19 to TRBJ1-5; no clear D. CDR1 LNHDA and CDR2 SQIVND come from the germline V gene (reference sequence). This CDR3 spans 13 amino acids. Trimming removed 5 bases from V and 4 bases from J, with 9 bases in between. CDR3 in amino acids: CASSSTANQPQHF. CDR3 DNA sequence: TGTGCCAGTAGTTCCACGGCGAATCAGCCCCAGCATTTT. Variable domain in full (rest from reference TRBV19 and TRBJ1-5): DGGITQSPKYLFRKEGQNVTLSCEQNLNHDAMYWYRQDPGQGLRLIYYSQIVNDFQKGDIAEGYSVSREKKESFPLTVTSAQKNPTAFYLCASSSTANQPQHFGDGTRLSIL.

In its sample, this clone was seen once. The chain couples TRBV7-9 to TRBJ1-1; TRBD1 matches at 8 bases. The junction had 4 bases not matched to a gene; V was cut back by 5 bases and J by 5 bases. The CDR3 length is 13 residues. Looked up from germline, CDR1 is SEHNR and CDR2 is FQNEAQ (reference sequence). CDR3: CASSETGETEAFF. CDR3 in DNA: TGTGCCAGCAGCGAGACAGGGGAAACTGAAGCTTTCTTT.

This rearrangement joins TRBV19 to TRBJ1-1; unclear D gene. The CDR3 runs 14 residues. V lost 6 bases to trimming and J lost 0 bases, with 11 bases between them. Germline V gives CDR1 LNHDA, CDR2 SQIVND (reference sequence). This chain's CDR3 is CASRTSQLNTEAFF. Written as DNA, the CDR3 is TGTGCCAGTAGGACGAGTCAATTGAACACTGAAGCTTTCTTT.

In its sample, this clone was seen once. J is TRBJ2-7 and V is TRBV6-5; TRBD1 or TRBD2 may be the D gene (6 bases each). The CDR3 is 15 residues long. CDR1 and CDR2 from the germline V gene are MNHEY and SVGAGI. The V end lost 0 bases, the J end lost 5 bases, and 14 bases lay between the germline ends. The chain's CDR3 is CASSYSGGSVDEQYF. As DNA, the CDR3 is TGTGCCAGCAGTTACTCAGGGGGGAGCGTAGACGAGCAGTACTTC.

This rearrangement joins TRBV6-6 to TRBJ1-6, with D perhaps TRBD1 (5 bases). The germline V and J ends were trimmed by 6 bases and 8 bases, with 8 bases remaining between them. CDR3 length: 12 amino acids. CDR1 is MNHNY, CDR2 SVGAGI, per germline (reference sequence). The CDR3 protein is CASRGLDSPLHF. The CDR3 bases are TGTGCCAGCAGGGGACTTGATTCACCCCTCCACTTT.

Written as DNA, the CDR3 is TGTGCCAGCAGTCCGTTCCGGGGATATAGCAATCAGCCCCAGCATTTT. The encoded protein is CASSPFRGYSNQPQHF. The chain is built from TRBV28 and TRBJ1-5; D gene uncertain. The germline gives CDR1 MDHEN, CDR2 SYDVKM. V was pared by 5 bases and J by 0 bases, with 14 bases between. This CDR3 has 16 amino acids.

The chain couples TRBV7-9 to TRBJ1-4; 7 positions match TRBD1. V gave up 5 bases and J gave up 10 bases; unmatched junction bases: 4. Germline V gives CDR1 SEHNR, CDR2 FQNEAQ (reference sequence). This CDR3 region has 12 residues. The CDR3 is CASSDGTAKLFF. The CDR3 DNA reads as TGTGCCAGCAGCGACGGGACAGCAAAACTGTTTTTT.

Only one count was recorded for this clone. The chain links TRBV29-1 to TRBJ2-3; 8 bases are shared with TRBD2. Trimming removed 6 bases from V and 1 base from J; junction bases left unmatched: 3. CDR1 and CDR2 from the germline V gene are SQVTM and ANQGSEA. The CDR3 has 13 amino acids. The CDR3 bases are TGCAGCGTAAACGGGGGGGGCACAGATACGCAGTATTTT. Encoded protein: CSVNGGGTDTQYF.

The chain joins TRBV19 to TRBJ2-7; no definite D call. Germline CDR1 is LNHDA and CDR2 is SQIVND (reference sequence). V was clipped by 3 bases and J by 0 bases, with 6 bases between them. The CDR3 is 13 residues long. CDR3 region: CASSMAASYEQYF. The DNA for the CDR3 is TGTGCCAGTAGTATGGCAGCCTCCTACGAGCAGTACTTC.

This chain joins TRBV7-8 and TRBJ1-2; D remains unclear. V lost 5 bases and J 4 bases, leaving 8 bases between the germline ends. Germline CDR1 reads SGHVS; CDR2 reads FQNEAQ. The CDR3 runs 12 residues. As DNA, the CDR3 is TGTGCCAGCAGCACGGTGGGCTATGGCTACACCTTC. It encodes CASSTVGYGYTF.

This CDR3 is CASSGRETTNYGYTF. CDR3 DNA: TGTGCCAGCAGTGGGCGGGAAACAACTAACTATGGCTACACCTTC. The rearrangement joins TRBV6-1 to TRBJ1-2; D not certain. Germline-derived CDR1 and CDR2 are MNHNS and SASEGT. V lost 4 bases, J lost 0 bases, and 12 bases lay in between. The CDR3 contains 15 residues.

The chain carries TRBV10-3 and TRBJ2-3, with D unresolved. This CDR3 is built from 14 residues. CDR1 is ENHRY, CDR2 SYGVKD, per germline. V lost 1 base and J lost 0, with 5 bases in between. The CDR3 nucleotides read TGTGCCATCAGTGAGTTCGATAGCACAGATACGCAGTATTTT. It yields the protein CAISEFDSTDTQYF.

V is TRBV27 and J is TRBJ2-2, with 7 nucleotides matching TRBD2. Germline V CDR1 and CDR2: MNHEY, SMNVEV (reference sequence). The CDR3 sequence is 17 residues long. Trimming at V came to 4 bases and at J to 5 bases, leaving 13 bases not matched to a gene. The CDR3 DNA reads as TGTGCCAGCAGTTCGCCAATAGGGACTAACCCAACCGGGGAGCTGTTTTTT. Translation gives CASSSPIGTNPTGELFF.

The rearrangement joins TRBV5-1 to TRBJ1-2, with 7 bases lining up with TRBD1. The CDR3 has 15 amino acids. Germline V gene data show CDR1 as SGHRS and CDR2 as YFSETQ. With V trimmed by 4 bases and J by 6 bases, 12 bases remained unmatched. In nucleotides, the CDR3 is TGCGCCAGCAGCGGAAACAGGGGTTTAAGGGATGGCTACACCTTC. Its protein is CASSGNRGLRDGYTF.